Detailed here is one TCR beta chain. This record belongs to a study of T-cell reconstitution after alpha-beta-depleted transplantation in children. As it was prepared, the TCRbeta library received unique molecular identifiers. TCRdb re-called the PCR reads through MiXCR, storing one row per CDR3 protein. The sample consists of some 520,000 distinct CDR3 sequences, 32% of them appearing once. Germline values: CDR1 SGHNT, CDR2 YYREEE (reference sequence). This CDR3 is 17 amino acids long. V was trimmed by 5 bases and J by 2 bases, leaving 20 bases between them. The sequence was obtained from a human donor who donated a stem cell graft to a child with aplastic anemia. V and J are TRBV5-4 and TRBJ1-5; possible D gene TRBD1, 5 bases. Specimen: PBMCs from the stem cell graft donor, collected from the stem cell graft. CDR3 bases: TGTGCCAGCAGTAAAAGCCCTGGGACTTCGGGCAATCAGCCCCAGCATTTT. This encodes CASSKSPGTSGNQPQHF.